A selection of T cell receptor beta chains follows, all from one sample in a study of response to subunit inactivated influenza vaccine. TCRdb independently ran MiXCR on the RT-PCR reads; one entry per CDR3 protein. The sample yields over 800,000 distinct CDR3 sequences, 21% seen once. Sequences were derived from PBMCs from blood, sampled more than 4 days after vaccination. All receptors derive from a man aged 45-60 years who received an inactivated influenza vaccine. The CDR3 runs from the conserved cysteine through the conserved F or W. Fields, in order: clone size, J gene, V gene, D gene, CDR3 DNA, CDR3 protein. D genes are given only for firm matches. Clone size appears in some rows only: once, few, many, or a class for an expanded clone.

clone_size: .
j_call: TRBJ2-7
v_call: TRBV5-1
d_call: .
cdr3_nt: TGCGCCAGCAGCTTGGAGGGCTATGGGGGGCGTGAGCAGTACTTC
cdr3_aa: CASSLEGYGGREQYF

clone_size: few
j_call: TRBJ1-1
v_call: TRBV29-1
d_call: .
cdr3_nt: TGCAGCGTCCGAGGTGATCCAAAGACGGGGAACACTGAAGCTTTCTTT
cdr3_aa: CSVRGDPKTGNTEAFF

clone_size: few
j_call: TRBJ1-1
v_call: TRBV11-2
d_call: .
cdr3_nt: TGTGCCAGCAGCTTAGACTCGCTAGGATACACTGAAGCTTTCTTT
cdr3_aa: CASSLDSLGYTEAFF

clone_size: many
j_call: TRBJ1-1
v_call: TRBV28
d_call: .
cdr3_nt: TGTGCCAGCAGTTATCCGAACATGAACACTGAAGCTTTCTTT
cdr3_aa: CASSYPNMNTEAFF

clone_size: .
j_call: TRBJ2-1
v_call: TRBV5-6
d_call: TRBD1
cdr3_nt: TGTGCCAGCAGAGGGGACAGCTACTACAATGAGCAGTTCTTC
cdr3_aa: CASRGDSYYNEQFF

clone_size: many
j_call: TRBJ2-2
v_call: TRBV5-1
d_call: .
cdr3_nt: TGCGCCAGCAGCTTGGCAGGGATCACCGGGGAGCTGTTTTTT
cdr3_aa: CASSLAGITGELFF

clone_size: few
j_call: TRBJ2-7
v_call: TRBV6-5
d_call: .
cdr3_nt: TGTGCCAGCAGTTACTCCCCCAGGTCTGGGCCTTACGAGCAGTACTTC
cdr3_aa: CASSYSPRSGPYEQYF

clone_size: few
j_call: TRBJ2-2
v_call: TRBV10-3
d_call: TRBD2
cdr3_nt: TGTGCCATTCGGACGGGGGGAGGCACCGGGGAGCTGTTTTTT
cdr3_aa: CAIRTGGGTGELFF

clone_size: .
j_call: TRBJ2-5
v_call: TRBV6-5
d_call: .
cdr3_nt: TGTGCCAGCAGTTACGGGCGACAGCTCCAAGAGACCCAGTACTTC
cdr3_aa: CASSYGRQLQETQYF

clone_size: .
j_call: TRBJ1-6
v_call: TRBV2
d_call: TRBD1
cdr3_nt: TGTGCCAGCAGTGCGGCCGACAGGGGAACTTCACCCCTCCACTTT
cdr3_aa: CASSAADRGTSPLHF

clone_size: .
j_call: TRBJ2-1
v_call: TRBV20-1
d_call: .
cdr3_nt: TGCAGTGCTAGGGGTTCGTCGCGGACAGTCCCCAATGAGCAGTTCTTC
cdr3_aa: CSARGSSRTVPNEQFF

clone_size: few
j_call: TRBJ2-3
v_call: TRBV18
d_call: .
cdr3_nt: TGTGCCAGCTCACCAGCCGGGACTGGTACGCAGTATTTT
cdr3_aa: CASSPAGTGTQYF

clone_size: .
j_call: TRBJ2-1
v_call: TRBV20-1
d_call: .
cdr3_nt: TGCAGTGTACCCGCGAGCTCCTACAATGAGCAGTTCTTC
cdr3_aa: CSVPASSYNEQFF

clone_size: few
j_call: TRBJ2-2
v_call: TRBV4-3
d_call: .
cdr3_nt: TGCGCCAGCAGCCAATATCTAGAGGCTAACACCGGGGAGCTGTTTTTT
cdr3_aa: CASSQYLEANTGELFF

clone_size: .
j_call: TRBJ1-1
v_call: TRBV4-2
d_call: .
cdr3_nt: TGTGCCAGCAGCCAAGACCCAAGCCTGAACACTGAAGCTTTCTTT
cdr3_aa: CASSQDPSLNTEAFF

clone_size: .
j_call: TRBJ2-7
v_call: TRBV28
d_call: .
cdr3_nt: TGTGCCAGCAGTTTCACGGGACGCGAGCAGTACTTC
cdr3_aa: CASSFTGREQYF

clone_size: .
j_call: TRBJ2-3
v_call: TRBV5-1
d_call: TRBD1
cdr3_nt: TGCGCCAGCAGGATGCCGGGACAGGGTACAGATACGCAGTATTTT
cdr3_aa: CASRMPGQGTDTQYF

clone_size: .
j_call: TRBJ2-3
v_call: TRBV20-1
d_call: TRBD2
cdr3_nt: TGCAGTGCTAGGGAGGGACTAGCGGGGGGGCCTGGAAAAGCAGATACGCAGTATTTT
cdr3_aa: CSAREGLAGGPGKADTQYF

clone_size: .
j_call: TRBJ2-1
v_call: TRBV20-1
d_call: TRBD2
cdr3_nt: TGCAGTGCTAGTGTTGGGACGGGAGGGCCCAGTGAGCAGTTCTTC
cdr3_aa: CSASVGTGGPSEQFF

clone_size: .
j_call: TRBJ2-1
v_call: TRBV6-1
d_call: TRBD1
cdr3_nt: TGTGCCAGCAGTGATAAGGGGGCGACCTACAATGAGCAGTTCTTC
cdr3_aa: CASSDKGATYNEQFF

clone_size: .
j_call: TRBJ2-7
v_call: TRBV20-1
d_call: TRBD1
cdr3_nt: TGCAGTGCTAGGACCGGGACAGCTGGCACCTACGAGCAGTACTTC
cdr3_aa: CSARTGTAGTYEQYF

clone_size: many
j_call: TRBJ2-3
v_call: TRBV15
d_call: TRBD1
cdr3_nt: TGTGCCACCAGCAGAGGACAGGGTGATACGCAGTATTTT
cdr3_aa: CATSRGQGDTQYF

clone_size: few
j_call: TRBJ2-6
v_call: TRBV5-1
d_call: .
cdr3_nt: TGCGCCAGCAGCTCCGGACATAGCGGGGCCAACGTCCTGACTTTC
cdr3_aa: CASSSGHSGANVLTF

clone_size: .
j_call: TRBJ2-5
v_call: TRBV29-1
d_call: .
cdr3_nt: TGCAGCGTCGGATTAGGGTCATCCCAGGGGCCCCAGTACTTC
cdr3_aa: CSVGLGSSQGPQYF

clone_size: many
j_call: TRBJ2-7
v_call: TRBV20-1
d_call: TRBD2
cdr3_nt: TGCAGTGCTAGACGAGGGACTAGCGGGATTGGGGAGCAGTACTTC
cdr3_aa: CSARRGTSGIGEQYF

clone_size: .
j_call: TRBJ2-5
v_call: TRBV5-5
d_call: .
cdr3_nt: TGTGCCAGCAGCTTACGTACCTATGGAGAGACCCAGTACTTC
cdr3_aa: CASSLRTYGETQYF